This is a list of T cell receptor beta chains from one sample in a study of shared clonotypes between healthy human individuals. Data came from immunoSEQ multiplex PCR; TCRdb stores just in-frame clones and leaves some out. The sample has roughly 570,000 clones; roughly 98% are singletons. The sequenced material came from naive CD8+ T cells sorted from blood. The origin of the receptors is a man aged 30-40 years in good health. Both conserved end residues are part of each CDR3. Each record gives: D gene, J gene, V gene, CDR3 length, clone size, CDR3 protein, CDR3 DNA. The D gene is left open where the match is weak. The size field is filled for only some rows; it gives once, few, many or a size class.

NA | TRBJ2-7 | TRBV6-6 | 14 | NA | CASSSLLQTYEQYF | TGTGCCAGCAGTTCCCTTCTGCAAACCTACGAGCAGTACTTC
TRBD2 | TRBJ2-7 | TRBV4-1 | 13 | once | CASSHPGGDEQYF | TGCGCCAGCAGCCATCCTGGGGGGGACGAGCAGTACTTC
NA | TRBJ2-7 | TRBV9 | 15 | NA | CASSVEAGWLYEQYF | TGTGCCAGCAGCGTAGAGGCAGGCTGGCTCTACGAGCAGTACTTC
TRBD2 | TRBJ2-1 | TRBV29-1 | 16 | NA | CSVVLLLAGGPHEQFF | TGCAGCGTTGTTTTATTACTAGCGGGAGGGCCCCATGAGCAGTTCTTC
NA | TRBJ1-2 | TRBV7-2 | 14 | NA | CASQAGVSSDGYTF | TGTGCCAGCCAGGCGGGGGTCTCCTCGGATGGCTACACCTTC
NA | TRBJ2-3 | TRBV4-1 | 14 | NA | CASSRTGGTDTQYF | TGCGCCAGCAGCCGGACCGGGGGCACAGATACGCAGTATTTT
NA | TRBJ2-1 | TRBV11-2 | 19 | once | CASSSHTPTRRTSYNEQFF | TGTGCCAGCAGCTCACATACCCCGACCCGGAGAACTTCCTACAATGAGCAGTTCTTC
TRBD1 | TRBJ2-7 | TRBV7-9 | 15 | NA | CASSLVGTGNYEQYF | TGTGCCAGCAGCTTAGTGGGGACAGGGAATTACGAGCAGTACTTC
TRBD2 | TRBJ2-7 | TRBV28 | 18 | NA | CASSLWGTSGDRPYEQYF | TGTGCCAGCAGTTTATGGGGGACTAGCGGAGATAGGCCCTACGAGCAGTACTTC
NA | TRBJ1-2 | TRBV28 | 11 | NA | CASRDLEGYTF | TGTGCCAGCCGGGACCTGGAGGGCTACACCTTC